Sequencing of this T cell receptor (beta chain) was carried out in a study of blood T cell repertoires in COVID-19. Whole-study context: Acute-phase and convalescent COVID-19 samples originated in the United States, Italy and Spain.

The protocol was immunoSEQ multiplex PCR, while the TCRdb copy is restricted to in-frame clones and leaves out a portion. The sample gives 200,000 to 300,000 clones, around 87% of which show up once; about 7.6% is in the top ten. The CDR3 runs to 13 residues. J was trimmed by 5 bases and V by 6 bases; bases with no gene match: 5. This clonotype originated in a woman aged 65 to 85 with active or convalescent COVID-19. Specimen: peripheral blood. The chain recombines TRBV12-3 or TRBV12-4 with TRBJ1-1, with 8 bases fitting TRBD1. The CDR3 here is CASSLTGETEAFF. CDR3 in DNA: TGTGCCAGCAGCTTGACAGGGGAGACTGAAGCTTTCTTT.